A single sample is the source of the 31 T cell receptor beta chains below, sequenced in a study of shared T cell receptors in the human thymus. This table comes from immunoSEQ multiplex PCR, and its TCRdb copy is limited to in-frame clones, with some not included. The table has roughly 710,000 clones, approximately 83% seen once; the top ten hold around 0.0094%. These records were also assigned to another study, of human thymus T cells.

Sequenced input: thymocytes. The receptor source for this set is a girl less than two years old with a congenital heart defect.

This chain connects TRBV9 to TRBJ1-6; 9 nucleotides match TRBD1. This CDR3 is built from 15 residues. Trimming took 3 bases from V and 8 from J; bases not matched to a gene: 6. Germline loops: CDR1 SGDLS, CDR2 YYNGEE. In nucleotides, the CDR3 is TGTGCCAGCAGCGCCCCCGGGACAGGGCATTCACCCCTCCACTTT. It yields the protein CASSAPGTGHSPLHF.

This chain uses TRBV9 with TRBJ1-1; possibly TRBD1 for D (6 bases). CDR1 and CDR2 from the germline V gene are SGDLS and YYNGEE. V was shortened by 0 bases and J by 6 bases, with 15 bases between the two germline ends. This CDR3 comprises 15 residues. CDR3: CASSVGVGRGAEAFF. CDR3 sequence (DNA): TGTGCCAGCAGCGTAGGGGTGGGGAGGGGGGCTGAAGCTTTCTTT. The variable domain in full, with the rest retrieved from reference TRBV9 and TRBJ1-1, is DSGVTQTPKHLITATGQRVTLRCSPRSGDLSVYWYQQSLDQGLQFLIQYYNGEERAKGNILERFSAQQFPDLHSELNLSSLELGDSALYFCASSVGVGRGAEAFFGQGTRLTVV.

J is TRBJ2-6 and V is TRBV11-2; possible D gene TRBD1, 5 bases. V lost 5 bases and J 0 bases, leaving 20 bases between the germline ends. In germline, CDR1 is SGHAT, CDR2 FQNNGV. CDR3 length equals 19 residues. The CDR3 region has the DNA TGTGCCAGCAGCCATAATACCAAAATGGGGCTCTCTGGGGCCAACGTCCTGACTTTC. It specifies CASSHNTKMGLSGANVLTF.

V is TRBV15 and J is TRBJ2-7, with TRBD1 identical over 10 bases. This CDR3 is 16 amino acids long. Germline CDR1 LNHNV, CDR2 YYDKDF (reference sequence). V was clipped by 0 bases and J by 7 bases; unmatched bases: 9. CDR3 sequence reads: CATSRDRTGGGQEQYF. The CDR3 nucleotides read TGTGCCACCAGCAGAGATCGGACAGGGGGAGGTCAAGAGCAGTACTTC. The full variable domain, with the rest looked up from reference TRBV15 and TRBJ2-7, is DAMVIQNPRYQVTQFGKPVTLSCSQTLNHNVMYWYQQKSSQAPKLLFHYYDKDFNNEADTPDNFQSRRPNTSFCFLDIRSPGLGDTAMYLCATSRDRTGGGQEQYFGPGTRLTVT.

V usage is TRBV5-6 and J usage is TRBJ2-3, with unresolved D. This CDR3 spans 19 amino acids. Germline CDR1 and CDR2: SGHDT and YYEEEE. Deletions cut 0 bases from V and 0 bases from J, with 20 bases between. The chain's CDR3 is CASSLGALLQPSSTDTQYF. As DNA, the CDR3 is TGTGCCAGCAGCTTGGGGGCCCTTTTACAACCCTCTAGCACAGATACGCAGTATTTT.

The rearrangement links TRBV27 to TRBJ1-5; perhaps TRBD1 as D (6 bases). The V gene lost 3 bases and the J gene lost 11 bases, with 17 bases spanning the gap. The CDR3 runs to 14 residues. Germline V gene data show CDR1 as MNHEY and CDR2 as SMNVEV (reference sequence). CDR3 residues: CASSFSGAALAQHF. The CDR3 region has the DNA TGTGCCAGCAGTTTTTCAGGGGCCGCCTTGGCCCAGCATTTT.

CDR3 nucleotides: TGCGCCAGCAGTGAGGCCAGGGGTAGCAATCAGCCCCAGCATTTT. Translating gives CASSEARGSNQPQHF. The rearrangement uses TRBV10-2 and TRBJ1-5; possibly TRBD1 for D (6 bases). This CDR3 region has 15 residues. V was cut by 2 bases and J by 0 bases, with 8 bases left in between. Per the germline V gene, CDR1 is WSHSY and CDR2 is SAAADI.

The chain employs TRBV4-3 and TRBJ2-3, with 9 bases fitting TRBD2. From germline, CDR1 is LGHNA and CDR2 YSLEER. V lost 2 bases to trimming and J lost 0 bases; unmatched junction nucleotides: 9. CDR3 length: 18 residues. CDR3 amino acids: CASSQHKIAGASTDTQYF. CDR3 sequence (DNA): TGCGCCAGCAGCCAACATAAAATAGCGGGGGCTAGCACAGATACGCAGTATTTT.

This clone was recorded a few times. The V and J genes are TRBV7-9 and TRBJ2-5; the match to TRBD1 covers 7 bases. The CDR3 is made up of 15 amino acids. V was clipped by 6 bases and J by 4 bases; unmatched bases: 11. Germline CDR1 and CDR2: SEHNR and FQNEAQ (reference sequence). The chain's CDR3 is CASRNSGTVGETQYF. CDR3 coding DNA: TGTGCCAGCAGAAATTCCGGGACAGTGGGAGAGACCCAGTACTTC.

The chain employs TRBV15 and TRBJ1-1; 9 bases map to TRBD1. CDR1 is LNHNV and CDR2 is YYDKDF in the germline V gene (reference sequence). With 2 bases clipped from V and 1 base from J, the junction kept 14 bases outside the gene matches. The length of the CDR3 is 19 residues. CDR3 sequence reads: CATSRSVPDRGIRNTEAFF. In DNA form, the CDR3 reads TGTGCCACCAGCAGATCTGTCCCGGACAGGGGTATCAGGAACACTGAAGCTTTCTTT.

In its sample, this clone was seen once. This chain uses TRBV4-1 with TRBJ1-2; D call uncertain. CDR3 length: 14 amino acids. V lost 4 bases and J 3 bases, leaving 12 bases between the germline ends. Germline V gene sequence: CDR1 MGHRA, CDR2 YSYEKL. The CDR3 DNA reads TGCGCCAGCAGCCGTCCCCCCTTTGACTATGGCTACACCTTC. Protein: CASSRPPFDYGYTF.

The chain joins TRBV18 to TRBJ2-7; 12 bases map to TRBD1. CDR1 and CDR2 (germline): KGHSH, LQKENI. The CDR3 length is 18 residues. With 0 bases clipped from V and 4 bases from J, the junction kept 10 bases outside the gene matches. CDR3 region: CASSPPEAGTGGIYEQYF. The CDR3 DNA reads as TGTGCCAGCTCACCACCAGAAGCCGGGACAGGGGGCATATACGAGCAGTACTTC.

This chain joins TRBV4-3 and TRBJ1-1; 9 bases are shared with TRBD1. CDR3 size: 19 residues. CDR1 LGHNA and CDR2 YSLEER come from the germline V gene. Losses at the gene ends were 0 bases for V and 1 base for J; bases not matched to a gene: 12. The CDR3 DNA is TGCGCCAGCAGCCAAGATTCAGGACAGGGGATGGATTCGAACACTGAAGCTTTCTTT. Translating gives CASSQDSGQGMDSNTEAFF.

The rearrangement joins TRBV13 to TRBJ1-1; D possibly corresponds to TRBD1 (6 bases). The germline V gene has CDR1 PRHDT and CDR2 FYEKMQ (reference sequence). CDR3 length equals 12 residues. V was cut by 5 bases and J by 6 bases, with 10 bases left in between. This CDR3 is CASSLQGPEAFF. The CDR3 DNA is TGTGCCAGCAGCCTACAGGGACCTGAAGCTTTCTTT.

The chain joins TRBV11-2 to TRBJ1-2, with 8 bases that match TRBD1. Germline CDR1 is SGHAT and CDR2 is FQNNGV. CDR3 length equals 14 residues. V shed 5 bases and J 8 bases; nucleotides not matched to a gene: 10. The CDR3 nucleotides read TGTGCCAGCAGCGGACGGGACAGGCAAGAGGGCTACACCTTC. This sequence encodes CASSGRDRQEGYTF.

The gene calls are TRBV14 and TRBJ2-2; tentative D call: TRBD2 (6 bases). V was cut by 0 bases and J by 5 bases, with 16 bases left in between. The CDR3 covers 17 residues. Germline V CDR1 and CDR2: SGHDN, FVKESK. CDR3 in DNA: TGTGCCAGCAGCCAAGAATTAGGGAGGCTCGGGACCGGGGAGCTGTTTTTT. Protein product: CASSQELGRLGTGELFF.

The rearrangement joins TRBV9 to TRBJ2-1; D may be TRBD2 (5 bases). The V gene lost 10 bases and the J gene lost 1 base, with 6 bases spanning the gap. The CDR3 contains 11 residues. From germline, CDR1 is SGDLS and CDR2 YYNGEE. The DNA for the CDR3 is TGTGCCTCGGGATCCTACAATGAGCAGTTCTTC. Translated, it gives CASGSYNEQFF. The full variable domain, with the rest looked up from reference TRBV9 and TRBJ2-1, is DSGVTQTPKHLITATGQRVTLRCSPRSGDLSVYWYQQSLDQGLQFLIQYYNGEERAKGNILERFSAQQFPDLHSELNLSSLELGDSALYFCASGSYNEQFFGPGTRLTVL.

The rearrangement links TRBV19 to TRBJ2-1, with 8 bases that match TRBD2. This CDR3 spans 16 amino acids. Germline V gives CDR1 LNHDA, CDR2 SQIVND (reference sequence). V was clipped by 1 base and J by 2 bases; unmatched bases: 4. The CDR3 nucleotides are TGTGCCAGTAGTATAGTCGGCGGGGGGCCCTACAATGAGCAGTTCTTC. It yields the protein CASSIVGGGPYNEQFF.

This sequence joins TRBV6-5 and TRBJ1-3; perhaps TRBD1 as D (5 bases). Trimming removed 6 bases at V and 3 bases at J, with 15 bases between. The CDR3 contains 15 residues. CDR1 and CDR2 from the germline V gene are MNHEY and SVGAGI. In nucleotides, the CDR3 is TGTGCCAGCAGCCGGGGGAGTTTATTTGGAAACACCATATATTTT. Amino acids: CASSRGSLFGNTIYF.

The chain has TRBV27 and TRBJ2-2; possibly TRBD2 for D (7 bases). The germline V gene has CDR1 MNHEY and CDR2 SMNVEV (reference sequence). This CDR3 has 16 residues. V lost 5 bases and J 4 bases, leaving 17 bases between the germline ends. For the CDR3, the DNA is TGTGCCAGCAGTCCCAAACCAGGGGAGGGCACCGGGGAGCTGTTTTTT. It yields the protein CASSPKPGEGTGELFF.

V usage is TRBV28 and J usage is TRBJ2-1; 8 positions match TRBD1. J was trimmed by 12 bases and V by 5 bases; bases with no gene match: 15. The CDR3 runs to 15 residues. Germline V CDR1 and CDR2: MDHEN, SYDVKM. The CDR3 is CASSLRDRPRNGQFF. The DNA of the CDR3 is TGTGCCAGCAGTCTCCGGGACAGGCCGAGAAACGGGCAGTTCTTC.

CDR3 nucleotide sequence: TGTGCCAGCAGCTTAGTTCCGGTCTACTATGGCTACACCTTC. Its protein product is CASSLVPVYYGYTF. The chain has TRBV11-1 and TRBJ1-2; D not certain. This CDR3 spans 14 amino acids. V gave up 1 base and J gave up 3 bases, with 9 bases separating them. Germline CDR1 SGHAT, CDR2 FQDESV (reference sequence).

The genes are TRBV19 and TRBJ1-2, with 11 bases matching TRBD1. Per the germline V gene, CDR1 is LNHDA and CDR2 is SQIVND (reference sequence). This CDR3 has 15 amino acids. The V and J ends lost 6 bases and 4 bases, in that order; junction bases with no gene match: 7. The DNA of the CDR3 is TGTGCCAGTAGGGTCGGACAGGGGGCCCCCTATGGCTACACCTTC. The encoded protein is CASRVGQGAPYGYTF.

Only a few counts were recorded for this clone. The gene calls are TRBV27 and TRBJ1-1; 7 nucleotides align to TRBD1. The CDR3 consists of 17 residues. V lost 4 bases and J lost 4; bases outside the gene matches: 15. Per germline, CDR1 MNHEY and CDR2 SMNVEV (reference sequence). The CDR3 protein is CASSSGFDRDPSTEAFF. As DNA, the CDR3 is TGTGCCAGCAGTTCAGGATTCGACAGGGACCCATCCACTGAAGCTTTCTTT.

The chain links TRBV14 to TRBJ1-2, with D uncertain. Trimming removed 2 bases at V and 8 bases at J, with 18 bases between. CDR3 length equals 15 residues. Germline V CDR1 and CDR2: SGHDN, FVKESK. CDR3 in DNA: TGTGCCAGCAGCCAATCCGATCCCTTCTCGGGGGGCTACACCTTC. Amino acid sequence: CASSQSDPFSGGYTF.

The chain joins TRBV7-6 to TRBJ2-1; 8 positions agree with TRBD2. Germline trimming cut 5 bases from V and 1 base from J; bases unmatched to any gene: 10. The CDR3 loop spans 17 amino acids. Germline CDR1 is SGHVS and CDR2 is FNYEAQ. The DNA of the CDR3 is TGTGCCAGCAGCCCCCTTGAGCGGGGGAAATCCTACAATGAGCAGTTCTTC. Its translation is CASSPLERGKSYNEQFF.

The J gene is TRBJ2-5, the V gene TRBV7-3, with D maybe TRBD1 (6 bases). Trimming cost V 4 bases and J 3 bases, with 15 bases left between them. CDR3 size: 15 residues. Germline CDR1 reads SGHTA; CDR2 reads FQGTGA. The DNA for the CDR3 is TGTGCCAGCAGCTCCCTGGAATCAGGGGAAGAGACCCAGTACTTC. Protein product: CASSSLESGEETQYF.

The CDR3 DNA sequence: TGTGCCAGCAGCTTAGGGGGCGCCTCCTACGAGCAGTACTTC. Protein product: CASSLGGASYEQYF. The rearrangement uses TRBV7-9 and TRBJ2-7, with D perhaps matching TRBD1 (5 bases). The V gene lost 1 base and the J gene lost 0 bases, with 7 bases spanning the gap. Germline-derived CDR1 and CDR2 are SEHNR and FQNEAQ (reference sequence). The CDR3 runs to 14 residues.

The chain couples TRBV7-6 to TRBJ2-1; TRBD2 aligns across 7 bases. V dropped 1 base and J dropped 6; count of bases not matched to a gene: 6. The length of the CDR3 is 15 residues. Germline CDR1 is SGHVS and CDR2 is FNYEAQ. The CDR3 DNA sequence: TGTGCCAGCAGCTTAGTCAGAGCGGGACCCAATGAGCAGTTCTTC. This codes for CASSLVRAGPNEQFF.

The rearrangement uses TRBV25-1 and TRBJ1-2; TRBD1 aligns across 7 bases. This CDR3 has 13 amino acids. The germline V gene has CDR1 MGHDK and CDR2 SYGVNS. V shed 7 bases, J shed 10 bases, and the junction held 12 bases outside the gene matches. Here the CDR3 reads CASTPSGDRDYTF. The CDR3 DNA reads as TGTGCCAGCACCCCGAGCGGAGACAGGGACTACACCTTC.

This clone was detected once. The V call is TRBV29-1, the J call TRBJ1-2; 10 bases agree with TRBD1. CDR3 length equals 12 residues. Germline V CDR1 and CDR2: SQVTM, ANQGSEA. Trimming removed 6 bases from V and 8 bases from J; junction bases left unmatched: 6. CDR3 protein: CSVRDRGMGYTF. The DNA for the CDR3 is TGCAGCGTCCGGGACAGGGGTATGGGCTACACCTTC.